These 6 T cell receptor beta chains were sequenced from one sample in a study of T cells in Graves' hyperthyroidism and ophthalmopathy. There were TCR beta CDR3 regions amplified from RNA transcripts. HTBI primers were employed in a first-round RT-PCR of the TCR CDR3. TCRdb re-called the multiplex PCR reads with MiXCR, one entry per CDR3 protein. In the table there are hundreds of thousands of distinct CDR3 sequences, more than 15% of which are singletons. The sequencing sample was made of blood. The receptors were sampled from a woman aged 18 to 35 with Graves' hyperthyroidism that later progressed to Graves' ophthalmopathy.

This clonotype was counted between two and nine times. The J gene is TRBJ2-1, the V gene TRBV6-5, with 8 nucleotides matching TRBD2. V shed 2 bases and J 5 bases; nucleotides not matched to a gene: 5. Germline values: CDR1 MNHEY, CDR2 SVGAGI. The CDR3 length is 15 residues. CDR3 in amino acids: CASSYSGSDDNEQFF. The CDR3 region has the DNA TGTGCCAGCAGTTACAGCGGGAGCGATGACAATGAGCAGTTCTTC.

This clonotype showed up many times. The rearrangement joins TRBV28 to TRBJ2-1, with D maybe TRBD2 (5 bases). CDR1 is MDHEN and CDR2 is SYDVKM in the germline V gene. This CDR3 is 14 amino acids long. With 3 bases removed from V and 5 bases from J, the gap between germline ends came to 11 bases. CDR3 nucleotides: TGTGCCAGCAGTTTGGTCGACTACCACAATGAGCAGTTCTTC. It encodes CASSLVDYHNEQFF.

The chain has TRBV12-3 or TRBV12-4 and TRBJ2-3, with TRBD2 as a possible D gene (6 bases). CDR3 length: 14 amino acids. Trimming removed 7 bases at V and 2 bases at J, with 13 bases between. The DNA for the CDR3 is TGTGCCAGCACCACGGGACTCTTCACAGATACGCAGTATTTT. It specifies CASTTGLFTDTQYF.

The CDR3: CSVGHNEQFF. The CDR3 coding sequence is TGCAGCGTAGGACACAATGAGCAGTTCTTC. This chain joins TRBV29-1 and TRBJ2-1; no clear D gene. Germline-derived CDR1 and CDR2 are SQVTM and ANQGSEA. The V and J ends lost 6 bases and 5 bases respectively, with 5 bases between them. This CDR3 region has 10 residues.

This clonotype was observed a few times. The rearrangement joins TRBV29-1 to TRBJ1-2; D unclear. Trimming took 0 bases from V and 4 from J, leaving 12 bases between them. The CDR3 sequence is 14 residues long. Germline V CDR1 and CDR2: SQVTM, ANQGSEA. The DNA for the CDR3 is TGCAGCGTTGAAGACAGCCACCCCTCCTATGGCTACACCTTC. As protein: CSVEDSHPSYGYTF.

The V call is TRBV29-1, the J call TRBJ2-1; TRBD2 matches at 7 bases. Germline V gene sequence: CDR1 SQVTM, CDR2 ANQGSEA. V gave up 5 bases and J gave up 4 bases; unmatched junction bases: 17. This CDR3 has 17 amino acids. This CDR3 reads CSVSEISLAAHYNEQFF. In nucleotides, the CDR3 is TGCAGCGTTTCTGAAATCAGTCTAGCGGCCCATTACAATGAGCAGTTCTTC.